These 26 T cell receptor beta chains were all obtained from the same sample, sequenced in a study of blood T cell repertoires in COVID-19. Profiling relied on immunoSEQ multiplex PCR, and the TCRdb table lists in-frame clones only, not all of them. The sample contains 110,000 to 150,000 clones, over 70% of which appear only once. Sequencing was carried out using peripheral blood. All receptors derive from a woman in her sixties with acute or convalescent COVID-19.

V usage is TRBV21-1 and J usage is TRBJ1-2; TRBD1, the table's D call, was not compared with the DNA. TRBV21-1 is flagged as a pseudogene. This CDR3 is built from 15 residues. The CDR3 loop reads CASSTRQKQDYGYTF. For the CDR3, the DNA is TGTGCCAGCAGCACCCGACAGAAACAGGACTATGGCTACACCTTC.

This clone was recorded once. The rearrangement uses TRBV25-1 and TRBJ2-7, with TRBD1 as a possible D gene (6 bases). This CDR3 has 16 amino acids. The germline V and J ends were trimmed by 1 base and 3 bases, with 16 bases remaining between them. Germline V gene lookup returns CDR1 MGHDK and CDR2 SYGVNS. In DNA, the CDR3 is TGTGCCAGCAGTGAATGGTCGGGACAAGGACTCTACGAGCAGTACTTC. Its translation: CASSEWSGQGLYEQYF.

The J gene is TRBJ2-1, the V gene TRBV6-1, with TRBD2 matching 11 bases. There are 17 residues in the CDR3. J gave up 5 bases and V 0 bases, and 6 bases lay outside the gene matches. CDR1 is MNHNS and CDR2 is SASEGT in the germline V gene. The CDR3 bases are TGTGCCAGCAGTGAAGCCTTGGGACTAGCGGAAAACAATGAGCAGTTCTTC. This sequence encodes CASSEALGLAENNEQFF.

This clone occurred once. This sample includes further DNA sequences coding for the same CDR3. The chain is built from TRBV3-1 (or the pseudogene TRBV3-2) and TRBJ2-5; D not resolved. The CDR3 runs 12 residues. CDR1 and CDR2 (germline): LGHDT, YNNKEL (reference sequence). Trimming cost V 1 base and J 4 bases, with 4 bases left between them. DNA of the CDR3: TGTGCCAGCAGCCAAGGGAGAGAGACCCAGTACTTC. Protein: CASSQGRETQYF.

The CDR3 DNA is TGTGCCAGCAGGCGGACAGGGGTACAGCCCCAGCATTTT. It yields the protein CASRRTGVQPQHF. This chain uses TRBV12-3 or TRBV12-4 with TRBJ1-5; 9 bases align to TRBD1. V was pared by 6 bases and J by 7 bases, with 4 bases of the junction left unmatched. The CDR3 runs to 13 residues.

The chain uses TRBV28 and TRBJ2-4; possible D gene TRBD2, 6 bases. The V gene lost 7 bases and the J gene lost 0 bases, with 13 bases spanning the gap. The germline CDR1 and CDR2 sequences are MDHEN and SYDVKM. This CDR3 has 15 amino acids. The CDR3 protein is CASKAGILAKNIQYF. DNA for the CDR3: TGTGCCAGCAAGGCGGGGATATTAGCCAAAAACATTCAGTACTTC.

The V and J genes are TRBV27 and TRBJ2-7, with D possibly matching TRBD1 (6 bases). CDR1 is MNHEY and CDR2 is SMNVEV in the germline V gene (reference sequence). The CDR3 has 15 amino acids. Trimming cost V 5 bases and J 1 base, with 15 bases left between them. The CDR3 sequence is CASSSYRAGSYEQYF. The CDR3 bases are TGTGCCAGCAGTAGCTACAGGGCAGGTTCCTACGAGCAGTACTTC.

This chain uses TRBV10-3 with TRBJ2-7; the match to TRBD1 covers 8 bases. The CDR3 runs to 11 residues. J gave up 2 bases and V 10 bases, and 1 base lay outside the gene matches. Germline values: CDR1 ENHRY, CDR2 SYGVKD. The CDR3 region has the DNA TGTGCCACACAGGGGGCCTACGAGCAGTACTTC. Its protein product is CATQGAYEQYF.

This clone was seen a handful of times. The V call is TRBV29-1, the J call TRBJ2-2; 14 nucleotides match TRBD2. V lost 3 bases and J lost 8; bases outside the gene matches: 2. The germline gives CDR1 SQVTM, CDR2 ANQGSEA. CDR3 size: 14 residues. Written as DNA, the CDR3 is TGCAGCGTTGAGGGACTAGCGGGAGTGGGGGAGCTGTTTTTT. Its translation: CSVEGLAGVGELFF.

This sequence joins TRBV14 and TRBJ2-1; 11 positions agree with TRBD2. The ends lost 2 bases at V and 0 bases at J; junction bases unmatched: 3. The CDR3 loop spans 17 amino acids. The V gene's germline CDR1 is SGHDN and CDR2 FVKESK. DNA of the CDR3: TGTGCCAGCAGCCAACACCTAGCGGGAGGCTCCTACAATGAGCAGTTCTTC. It translates to CASSQHLAGGSYNEQFF.

The chain links TRBV30 to TRBJ2-7; TRBD2 aligns across 9 bases. V was pared by 0 bases and J by 12 bases, with 9 bases of the junction left unmatched. The CDR3 consists of 13 residues. Germline loops: CDR1 GTSNPN, CDR2 SVGIG (reference sequence). The CDR3 region is CAWSVGAGGPLYF. CDR3 DNA: TGTGCCTGGAGTGTCGGGGCGGGAGGGCCCCTGTACTTC.

This clone was counted only a few times. The chain combines TRBV5-1 with TRBJ2-7; 14 nucleotides align to TRBD2. The germline V gene has CDR1 SGHRS and CDR2 YFSETQ. The CDR3 loop spans 16 amino acids. Trimming took 4 bases from V and 4 from J; bases not matched to a gene: 7. CDR3 bases: TGCGCCAGCAGCAAGGGACTAGCGGGAGTGTTGTACGAGCAGTACTTC. Translated: CASSKGLAGVLYEQYF.

This chain connects TRBV9 to TRBJ1-5; 10 bases match TRBD1. J was trimmed by 0 bases and V by 0 bases; bases with no gene match: 15. Germline V gene data show CDR1 as SGDLS and CDR2 as YYNGEE. The CDR3 loop spans 21 amino acids. For the CDR3, the DNA is TGTGCCAGCAGCGTAGTGGGACAGGGGACCCGGACTCCACCTAGCAATCAGCCCCAGCATTTT. Protein sequence: CASSVVGQGTRTPPSNQPQHF.

V is TRBV27 and J is TRBJ1-2; weak D call: TRBD1 (5 bases). The CDR3 is made up of 13 amino acids. The V end lost 0 bases, the J end lost 8 bases, and 10 bases lay between the germline ends. The germline gives CDR1 MNHEY, CDR2 SMNVEV (reference sequence). CDR3 sequence: CASSLSGGTGYTF. The DNA for the CDR3 is TGTGCCAGCAGTTTATCAGGAGGGACCGGCTACACCTTC.

The chain has TRBV27 and TRBJ1-5; 8 bases map to TRBD1. The CDR3 is 15 amino acids. From germline, CDR1 is MNHEY and CDR2 SMNVEV (reference sequence). V gave up 5 bases and J gave up 1 base; unmatched junction bases: 4. The CDR3: CASSLRQGSNQPQHF. CDR3 nucleotides: TGTGCCAGCAGTCTCAGACAGGGGAGCAATCAGCCCCAGCATTTT.

The V and J genes are TRBV12-3 or TRBV12-4 and TRBJ1-2; unclear D gene. The V gene lost 3 bases and the J gene lost 5 bases, with 7 bases spanning the gap. The CDR3 is 12 amino acids. This CDR3 is CASSLAQYGYTF. The DNA of the CDR3 is TGTGCCAGCAGTTTGGCTCAGTATGGCTACACCTTC.

The chain employs TRBV11-2 and TRBJ1-3; D may be TRBD1 (5 bases). Germline V gene lookup returns CDR1 SGHAT and CDR2 FQNNGV. This CDR3 comprises 13 residues. V was pared by 10 bases and J by 4 bases, with 14 bases between. The CDR3 DNA reads TGTGCCACCCGGGGGTTGGGGGGAAACACCATATATTTT. It translates to CATRGLGGNTIYF. The full variable domain, rest sourced from reference TRBV11-2 and TRBJ1-3, is EAGVAQSPRYKIIEKRQSVAFWCNPISGHATLYWYQQILGQGPKLLIQFQNNGVVDDSQLPKDRFSAERLKGVDSTLKIQPAKLEDSAVYLCATRGLGGNTIYFGEGSWLTVV.

This chain joins TRBV2 and TRBJ2-3; possibly TRBD1 for D (5 bases). V was pared by 4 bases and J by 6 bases, with 14 bases between. The CDR3 consists of 14 residues. From germline, CDR1 is SNHLY and CDR2 FYNNEI. The CDR3 loop is CASSVGQPMDTQYF. Written as DNA, the CDR3 is TGTGCCAGCAGTGTGGGGCAGCCAATGGATACGCAGTATTTT.

The chain is built from TRBV7-2 and TRBJ2-3; TRBD2 matches at 10 bases. With V trimmed by 5 bases and J by 4 bases, 9 bases remained unmatched. Germline CDR1 reads SGHTA; CDR2 reads FQGNSA. The CDR3 runs 16 residues. The DNA of the CDR3 is TGTGCCAGCAGCCTGCTCCGGACTAGCGGTGCAGATACGCAGTATTTT. Translation gives CASSLLRTSGADTQYF.

This chain links TRBV28 with TRBJ1-1; 10 bases line up with TRBD1. V lost 8 bases and J lost 5; bases outside the gene matches: 8. Per germline, CDR1 MDHEN and CDR2 SYDVKM. The CDR3 consists of 14 residues. The CDR3 sequence: CASPKPGQGTEAFF. Here the CDR3 DNA reads TGTGCCAGCCCGAAACCGGGACAGGGGACTGAAGCTTTCTTT.

The rearrangement uses TRBV27 and TRBJ1-5; D is perhaps TRBD1 (5 bases). Trimming stripped 6 bases from V and 0 bases from J, with 15 bases between. This CDR3 has 16 residues. CDR1 and CDR2 from the germline V gene are MNHEY and SMNVEV (reference sequence). Here the CDR3 reads CASSLGGGFSNQPQHF. The CDR3 coding sequence is TGTGCCAGCAGCTTGGGGGGGGGATTTAGCAATCAGCCCCAGCATTTT.

The chain carries TRBV7-6 and TRBJ2-3, with 10 bases that match TRBD1. The ends lost 4 bases at V and 3 bases at J; junction bases unmatched: 7. Germline CDR1 reads SGHVS; CDR2 reads FNYEAQ. The CDR3 is 16 residues long. CDR3 protein: CASSSMPGQGTDTQYF. The CDR3 DNA sequence: TGTGCCAGCAGCTCAATGCCGGGACAGGGGACAGATACGCAGTATTTT.

This clone was found once. The chain couples TRBV18 to TRBJ2-2; 7 bases match TRBD1. The CDR3 spans 14 residues. Germline CDR1 KGHSH, CDR2 LQKENI. After removal of 4 bases from V and 6 bases from J, the junction contained 5 bases not matched to a gene. CDR3 DNA sequence: TGTGCCAGCTCACGACAGGGCCGGGCCGGGGAGCTGTTTTTT. Protein sequence: CASSRQGRAGELFF.

The CDR3 reads CASSRTHRAETQYF. DNA for the CDR3: TGTGCCAGCTCACGGACTCACAGGGCCGAGACCCAGTACTTC. This rearrangement joins TRBV18 to TRBJ2-5; D perhaps matches TRBD1 (6 bases). Trimming took 4 bases from V and 5 from J, leaving 14 bases between them. The CDR3 loop spans 14 amino acids. Germline V gene data show CDR1 as KGHSH and CDR2 as LQKENI.

V gene TRBV5-1 combines with J gene TRBJ2-2; D is perhaps TRBD1 (6 bases). The CDR3 length is 15 residues. V was trimmed by 3 bases and J by 4 bases, leaving 13 bases between them. The germline V gene encodes CDR1 SGHRS and CDR2 YFSETQ. The DNA of the CDR3 is TGCGCCAGCAGCTGGTCAGGGGCGGGCACCGGGGAGCTGTTTTTT. Amino acid sequence: CASSWSGAGTGELFF.

The chain has TRBV27 and TRBJ1-5; D possibly corresponds to TRBD1 (5 bases). This CDR3 is 15 amino acids long. The ends were cut back, 2 bases at V and 11 bases at J, with 19 bases in the middle. CDR1 is MNHEY, CDR2 SMNVEV, per germline (reference sequence). CDR3 sequence: CASSLRSGDLRAQHF. CDR3 nucleotides: TGTGCCAGCAGTTTAAGGTCGGGGGACTTACGAGCCCAGCATTTT.